This record looks at one TCR beta chain sequence and its context. The target antigen is unknown. The entry originates in a study of cytomegalovirus exposure and HLA in healthy donors. PCR involved 60 Vbeta and 13 Jbeta primers. Produced via immunoSEQ multiplex PCR; TCRdb's table is partial and in-frame only. Among approximately 170,000 clones, 65% to 85% were seen once, and the ten largest hold 7%. Trimming stripped 0 bases from V and 4 bases from J, with 14 bases between. This CDR3 comprises 16 residues. The germline V gene has CDR1 SGDLS and CDR2 YYNGEE. Overall study findings and caveats: In a later analysis, HLA-associated TCR beta chains were more clonally expanded than equally common others.

The clonotype was recovered from a woman in her thirties or forties in good health and CMV-seropositive. Sequencing used PBMCs. This chain joins TRBV9 and TRBJ2-1; a weak D match, TRBD1 (5 bases). CDR3 residues: CASSVGAGQIYNEQFF. The CDR3 DNA follows: TGTGCCAGCAGCGTAGGGGCAGGACAAATATACAATGAGCAGTTCTTC.